This T cell receptor beta chain was documented in a study of blood T cell repertoires in COVID-19. Looking at the study overall: T cells, B-cell-depleted T cells, or PBMCs supplied cDNA or gDNA.

Germline CDR1 SGHNT, CDR2 YENEEA. CDR3 length: 14 residues. The junction had 10 bases not matched to a gene; V was cut back by 1 base and J by 14 bases. The table lists this clone with a count of one. The data were produced by immunoSEQ multiplex PCR, yet TCRdb's version contains in-frame clones alone and is incomplete. The sample holds about 49,000 clones, about 90% seen once. J is TRBJ2-1 and V is TRBV11-3; 8 bases match TRBD2. The source of this sequence is a woman of 80 years or more with COVID-19, enrolled during active disease. The sample taken for sequencing was peripheral blood. DNA of the CDR3: TGTGCCAGCAGCTTAGCGGGGGGGAGGACGAAGGAGTTCTTC. Residues: CASSLAGGRTKEFF.